These 24 T cell receptor beta chains were sequenced from one sample in a study of blood T cell repertoires in COVID-19. Clones were sequenced by immunoSEQ multiplex PCR, and TCRdb holds only the in-frame ones, with some missing. This sample has 300,000 to 350,000 clones, with roughly nine tenths found just once. The sequencing sample was made of PBMCs or T cells enriched from blood (not recorded which). These receptors all come from a woman under 40 who had recovered from COVID-19.

The sample holds one count of this clone. The CDR3 DNA follows: TGTGCCAGCAGCTGGGGGACCGGGGAGGGTGGCTACACCTTC. It specifies CASSWGTGEGGYTF. The rearrangement links TRBV5-4 to TRBJ1-2; maybe TRBD1 (5 bases). From germline, CDR1 is SGHNT and CDR2 YYREEE (reference sequence). The V and J ends lost 3 bases and 7 bases respectively, with 16 bases between them. CDR3 length: 14 amino acids.

V is TRBV7-9 and J is TRBJ2-3, with D hard to call. With 1 base removed from V and 4 bases from J, the gap between germline ends came to 12 bases. The CDR3 runs 15 residues. Per the germline V gene, CDR1 is SEHNR and CDR2 is FQNEAQ (reference sequence). This CDR3 is CASSLGRVYADTQYF. DNA of the CDR3: TGTGCCAGCAGCTTAGGCCGGGTTTACGCAGATACGCAGTATTTT.

This clone has only one observation. DNA of the CDR3: TGTGCCAGCAGCTCTTCAACACCCCCGGGAAACATTCAGTACTTC. Translation: CASSSSTPPGNIQYF. The rearrangement links TRBV9 to TRBJ2-4, with D unclear. Trimming pared 4 bases from V and 6 bases from J, leaving 17 bases between. This CDR3 is built from 15 residues. The germline CDR1 and CDR2 sequences are SGDLS and YYNGEE.

CDR3 residues: CASSENGLGGGGPGKQYF. CDR3 coding DNA: TGTGCCAGCAGTGAAAACGGTCTCGGAGGGGGAGGGCCTGGTAAGCAGTACTTC. The genes are TRBV25-1 and TRBJ2-7, with D possibly matching TRBD2 (7 bases). V shed 2 bases and J shed 8 bases, with 28 bases lying between them. Germline V gene sequence: CDR1 MGHDK, CDR2 SYGVNS. The CDR3 is 18 amino acids.

The chain links TRBV7-6 to TRBJ1-2; a weak D match, TRBD1 (6 bases). V was cut by 2 bases and J by 4 bases, with 17 bases left in between. CDR1 and CDR2 from the germline V gene are SGHVS and FNYEAQ. CDR3 length equals 16 residues. This chain's CDR3 is CASSLFLGGQVYGYTF. The CDR3 DNA reads TGTGCCAGCAGCTTATTTCTGGGGGGGCAGGTCTATGGCTACACCTTC.

The gene calls are TRBV19 and TRBJ2-7; TRBD2 matches 13 bases. The CDR3 consists of 16 residues. Trimming removed 6 bases from V and 1 base from J; junction bases left unmatched: 6. From germline, CDR1 is LNHDA and CDR2 SQIVND (reference sequence). CDR3 amino acids: CASSLLAGGESYEQYF. CDR3 nucleotides: TGTGCCAGTAGCCTACTAGCGGGAGGGGAATCCTACGAGCAGTACTTC.

The chain recombines TRBV25-1 with TRBJ1-1; TRBD1 is a possible D gene (5 bases). Trimming left V 2 bases short and J 6 bases short, with 22 bases between. CDR3 length: 17 residues. Germline CDR1 MGHDK, CDR2 SYGVNS. The CDR3, as DNA: TGTGCCAGCAGTGAACGGACAATTAAAAAGCTCCGCGCTGAAGCTTTCTTT. Protein sequence: CASSERTIKKLRAEAFF.

This chain uses TRBV2 with TRBJ2-2, with 11 bases fitting TRBD2. Germline V gives CDR1 SNHLY, CDR2 FYNNEI. Trimming removed 6 bases from V and 4 bases from J; junction bases left unmatched: 4. This CDR3 region has 15 residues. The CDR3 reads CASRSLAGGTGELFF. Written as DNA, the CDR3 is TGTGCCAGCAGATCTCTAGCGGGAGGCACCGGGGAGCTGTTTTTT. Looking up the rest from reference TRBV2 and TRBJ2-2 gives the full variable domain: EPEVTQTPSHQVTQMGQEVILRCVPISNHLYFYWYRQILGQKVEFLVSFYNNEISEKSEIFDDQFSVERPDGSNFTLKIRSTKLEDSAMYFCASRSLAGGTGELFFGEGSRLTVL.

This sequence joins TRBV24-1 and TRBJ2-3; 8 nucleotides match TRBD2. Trimming removed 5 bases from V and 5 bases from J; junction bases left unmatched: 11. Per germline, CDR1 KGHDR and CDR2 SFDVKD. The CDR3 sequence is 16 residues long. The CDR3 loop reads CATSGSLAGGGDTQYF. CDR3 sequence (DNA): TGTGCCACCAGTGGAAGTTTGGCGGGAGGAGGAGATACGCAGTATTTT.

The chain carries TRBV28 and TRBJ1-1, with 10 nucleotides matching TRBD1. Per germline, CDR1 MDHEN and CDR2 SYDVKM. After removal of 3 bases from V and 7 bases from J, the junction contained 5 bases not matched to a gene. The length of the CDR3 is 14 residues. CDR3 sequence: CASSFSTGGIEAFF. Here the CDR3 DNA reads TGTGCCAGCAGTTTTTCGACAGGGGGCATTGAAGCTTTCTTT.

The genes are TRBV7-6 and TRBJ1-4; tentative D call: TRBD1 (6 bases). The CDR3 sequence is 15 residues long. Germline V gene sequence: CDR1 SGHVS, CDR2 FNYEAQ. Trimming removed 4 bases at V and 4 bases at J, with 13 bases between. In DNA form, the CDR3 reads TGTGCCAGCAGCTCCAGGGGCGCCAGTAATGAAAAACTGTTTTTT. Translation: CASSSRGASNEKLFF.

The V and J genes are TRBV5-1 and TRBJ1-4; D may be TRBD1 (5 bases). This CDR3 has 13 amino acids. V lost 4 bases and J 8 bases, leaving 12 bases between the germline ends. The germline V gene encodes CDR1 SGHRS and CDR2 YFSETQ. This CDR3 reads CASSPAGGEKLFF. The DNA of the CDR3 is TGCGCCAGCAGCCCCGCGGGGGGGGAAAAACTGTTTTTT.

This CDR3 is CASSSGQGTYSNQPQHF. For the CDR3, the DNA is TGTGCCAGCAGTTCGGGACAGGGGACGTATAGCAATCAGCCCCAGCATTTT. This chain connects TRBV28 to TRBJ1-5, with 10 positions matching TRBD1. This CDR3 comprises 17 residues. CDR1 and CDR2 from the germline V gene are MDHEN and SYDVKM. Trimming removed 4 bases from V and 0 bases from J; junction bases left unmatched: 6.

CDR3 sequence: CASSRQGWGEQYF. CDR3 DNA: TGTGCCAGCAGCCGACAGGGGTGGGGCGAGCAGTACTTC. The chain couples TRBV28 to TRBJ2-7; 8 bases align to TRBD1. Per germline, CDR1 MDHEN and CDR2 SYDVKM. The CDR3 loop spans 13 amino acids. V gave up 6 bases and J gave up 6 bases; unmatched junction bases: 7.

There are a few counts of this clone. J is TRBJ2-7 and V is TRBV9; D remains unclear. With 4 bases removed from V and 5 bases from J, the gap between germline ends came to 22 bases. In germline, CDR1 is SGDLS, CDR2 YYNGEE. CDR3 size: 16 residues. CDR3 DNA sequence: TGTGCCAGCAGCCCCCGCCCGACTGGTGCTCGGAACGAGCAGTACTTC. As protein: CASSPRPTGARNEQYF.

The V call is TRBV28, the J call TRBJ1-5; 7 bases are shared with TRBD1. The CDR3 sequence is 14 residues long. J was trimmed by 5 bases and V by 5 bases; bases with no gene match: 6. CDR1 MDHEN and CDR2 SYDVKM come from the germline V gene. The DNA of the CDR3 is TGTGCCAGCAGTCTAGTACAGGGGCATCAGCCCCAGCATTTT. Translated, it gives CASSLVQGHQPQHF.

This clone turned up a few times. J is TRBJ1-2 and V is TRBV29-1; 11 bases align to TRBD1. The germline CDR1 and CDR2 sequences are SQVTM and ANQGSEA. The length of the CDR3 is 13 residues. Germline trimming cut 6 bases from V and 5 bases from J; bases unmatched to any gene: 5. CDR3 loop: CSVRTGGVYGYTF. DNA of the CDR3: TGCAGCGTGAGGACAGGGGGCGTGTATGGCTACACCTTC.

The chain joins TRBV24-1 to TRBJ2-4; 7 nucleotides match TRBD1. The germline V gene encodes CDR1 KGHDR and CDR2 SFDVKD. V trimming: 3 bases; J trimming: 7 bases; junction bases outside the gene matches: 5. The CDR3 totals 14 residues. The CDR3 nucleotides read TGTGCCACCAGTGATACAACAGGGGTGAACATTCAGTACTTC. Protein: CATSDTTGVNIQYF.

This clone showed up just a few times. The chain employs TRBV2 and TRBJ1-2; weak D call: TRBD1 (5 bases). Germline assignment: CDR1 SNHLY and CDR2 FYNNEI. The CDR3 is 15 amino acids. The V gene lost 3 bases and the J gene lost 3 bases, with 14 bases spanning the gap. The CDR3 here is CASSDEGGVYYGYTF. The CDR3 DNA reads TGTGCCAGCAGTGATGAGGGAGGGGTGTACTATGGCTACACCTTC. The full variable domain, its missing parts supplied by reference TRBV2 and TRBJ1-2, is EPEVTQTPSHQVTQMGQEVILRCVPISNHLYFYWYRQILGQKVEFLVSFYNNEISEKSEIFDDQFSVERPDGSNFTLKIRSTKLEDSAMYFCASSDEGGVYYGYTFGSGTRLTVV.

The chain combines TRBV11-3 with TRBJ2-7, with 7 bases identical to TRBD1. This CDR3 region has 14 residues. V trimming: 5 bases; J trimming: 3 bases; junction bases outside the gene matches: 7. The germline CDR1 and CDR2 sequences are SGHNT and YENEEA. The CDR3 reads CASSPRQGSYEQYF. The CDR3 DNA follows: TGTGCCAGCAGCCCAAGACAGGGTAGCTACGAGCAGTACTTC.

The count of this clone is one. The chain is built from TRBV5-4 and TRBJ2-1, with 8 bases matching TRBD2. V dropped 2 bases and J dropped 2; count of bases not matched to a gene: 6. The CDR3 spans 16 residues. CDR1 is SGHNT and CDR2 is YYREEE in the germline V gene (reference sequence). The CDR3 DNA follows: TGTGCCAGCAGCTTTCCGATTAGCGGGACCTACAATGAGCAGTTCTTC. Its translation is CASSFPISGTYNEQFF.

The rearrangement uses TRBV5-4 and TRBJ2-3; D remains ambiguous. CDR1 is SGHNT, CDR2 YYREEE, per germline (reference sequence). V lost 5 bases to trimming and J lost 6 bases, with 10 bases between them. This CDR3 contains 12 residues. CDR3 DNA sequence: TGTGCCAGCAGTAGACTCCCGGATACGCAGTATTTT. Protein: CASSRLPDTQYF.

This chain uses TRBV12-5 with TRBJ2-3; 8 bases align to TRBD2. Germline CDR1 is LGHNT and CDR2 is FRNRAP. V was pared by 4 bases and J by 2 bases, with 8 bases of the junction left unmatched. This CDR3 spans 16 amino acids. The CDR3 DNA is TGTGCTAGTGGTTCATGGCTAGCGGGCTACACAGATACGCAGTATTTT. It encodes CASGSWLAGYTDTQYF.

V is TRBV11-2 and J is TRBJ2-7; D may be TRBD1 (7 bases). The CDR3 loop spans 14 amino acids. Germline-derived CDR1 and CDR2 are SGHAT and FQNNGV. The V end lost 3 bases, the J end lost 0 bases, and 9 bases lay between the germline ends. CDR3 coding DNA: TGTGCCAGCAGCTTGCGGGACAGCTCCTACGAGCAGTACTTC. Protein: CASSLRDSSYEQYF.